This T cell receptor (beta chain) was sequenced in a study of shared clonotypes between healthy human individuals. Overall study: Per donor, CD8 memory used one plate, CD8 naive used two, CD4 memory used three and CD4 naive used three.

In the original analysis: Sequence data from immunoSEQ were junction-only and lacked quality scores; consequently, filtering differed. Using immunoSEQ multiplex PCR, the repertoire was profiled, and TCRdb retains in-frame clones only, with some absent. V and J calls and clone size follow that table, whereas D and trimming were derived from the DNA. The top ten clones hold 0.36% of a sample with some 2.4 million clones, approximately 94% of them seen once. Germline V CDR1 and CDR2: MDHEN, SYDVKM. CDR3 length: 15 amino acids. Trimming shortened V by 3 bases and J by 6 bases, and 15 bases separated the two germline ends.

The specimen sequenced was naive CD4+ T cells from PBMCs. Documented subset: CD45RA+ positively selected. The rearrangement uses TRBV28 and TRBJ1-5, with a tentative D call TRBD1 (6 bases). The clonotype comes from a man between 18 and 35 years old in good health. Some clones in this sample may be carry-over from other donors' samples. The CDR3 DNA sequence: TGTGCCAGCAGTTTCGGGGGCCCCCGACTTCAGCCCCAGCATTTT. Its protein is CASSFGGPRLQPQHF.